This entry lists 15 T cell receptor beta chains sequenced from one sample in a study of T cell clonality in common variable immunodeficiency. TCRdb keeps only in-frame clones here, not all; method: immunoSEQ multiplex PCR. Reported are 45,000 to 60,000 clones, none seen only once; the ten largest carry approximately 5.9%. Sequencing was carried out using peripheral blood mononuclear cells. The receptors come from a person aged 18-69 years in good health.

This clone occurred many times. This may be a read error, as it is one base from a much larger clone. The sequenced fragment ends 3 residues before the CDR3 boundary, so the rest is inferred from the germline J gene. The chain couples TRBV30 to TRBJ1-6; D is possibly TRBD1 (6 bases). Germline CDR1 is GTSNPN and CDR2 is SVGIG (reference sequence). The CDR3 contains 14 residues. Partial CDR3 DNA: TGTGCCTGCATTATATCAGCGGGGGCCAACGCC. It specifies CACIISAGANA. The whole CDR3 region reads CACIISAGANALHF.

This clone was seen many times. Read data end 3 residues before the CDR3 end; the end is taken from the germline J gene. V usage is TRBV11-2 and J usage is TRBJ2-7, with 9 bases aligning to TRBD1. V gave up 4 bases and J gave up 3 bases; unmatched junction bases: 4. The CDR3 extends over 14 amino acids. Germline lookup yields CDR1 SGHAT and CDR2 FQNNGV. The DNA read from the CDR3 is TGTGCCAGCAGCTCACAGGGGGCGCGCTACGAG. Amino acid sequence: CASSSQGARYE. The entire CDR3 protein is CASSSQGARYEQYF.

This clone was detected many times. The read terminates 3 residues ahead of where the CDR3 ends, so the germline J gene completes it. The V call is TRBV7-6, the J call TRBJ2-1, with D perhaps matching TRBD1 (5 bases). This CDR3 is 15 amino acids long. The V end was cut by 1 base, the J end by 4 bases, with 11 bases between. Germline V gives CDR1 SGHVS, CDR2 FNYEAQ. The CDR3 sequence: CASSLGQKFYNEQFF. The CDR3 DNA, read in part, is TGTGCCAGCAGCTTAGGACAGAAATTTTACAATGAG. Variable domain in full (rest from reference TRBV7-6 and TRBJ2-1): GAGVSQSPRYKVTKRGQDVALRCDPISGHVSLYWYRQALGQGPEFLTYFNYEAQQDKSGLPNDRFSAERPEGSISTLTIQRTEQRDSAMYRCASSLGQKFYNEQFFGPGTRLTVL.

This clone was recorded many times. The read finishes 3 residues shy of the CDR3 end, and the germline J gene is used to complete it. The rearrangement uses TRBV7-9 and TRBJ1-4; unclear D gene. This CDR3 has 12 amino acids. Germline-derived CDR1 and CDR2 are SEHNR and FQNEAQ (reference sequence). The V end was cut by 6 bases, the J end by 7 bases, with 9 bases between. Partial CDR3 DNA: TGTGCCAGCAGTCCCCAAGGTGAAAAA. The encoded protein is CASSPQGEK. The complete CDR3 reads CASSPQGEKLFF.

This clone was observed many times. With the read ending 3 residues before the CDR3 end, the germline J gene is used to fill in that end. J is TRBJ2-3 and V is TRBV4-2, with D possibly TRBD2 on 5 matching bases. This CDR3 has 16 amino acids. The germline V gene encodes CDR1 LGHNA and CDR2 YNFKEQ. Here the CDR3 reads CASSRDPAGSQRAQYF. Partial CDR3 DNA: TGTGCCAGCAGCCGAGACCCGGCGGGCTCGCAGAGGGCG.

This clone was seen ten or more times. The read ends 3 residues early relative to the CDR3; the germline J gene fills the gap. The V gene is TRBV7-7, the J gene TRBJ2-1, with D possibly TRBD2 on 6 matching bases. Germline-derived CDR1 and CDR2 are SSHAT and FNYEAQ (reference sequence). V gave up 3 bases and J gave up 9 bases, with 12 bases separating them. CDR3 size: 13 residues. The CDR3 is CASSLERVGEQFF. CDR3 bases read: TGTGCCAGCAGCTTGGAGCGGGTGGGTGAG.

This clone was recorded at least ten times. The read gets to within 3 residues of the CDR3 end, and the germline J gene fills in the rest. The V call is TRBV29-1, the J call TRBJ2-7, with 7 bases lining up with TRBD1. With V trimmed by 6 bases and J by 5 bases, 7 bases remained unmatched. The CDR3 is 12 amino acids. Germline-derived CDR1 and CDR2 are SQVTM and ANQGSEA. CDR3 loop: CSVRTGWNEQYF. The CDR3 DNA, read in part, is TGCAGCGTAAGGACAGGCTGGAACGAG.

Ten or more counts support this clone. The missing CDR3 end, 3 residues past where the read stops, is filled in from the germline J gene. The chain carries TRBV5-5 and TRBJ2-1; D gene unclear. V lost 0 bases, J lost 4 bases, and 5 bases lay in between. From germline, CDR1 is SGHKS and CDR2 YYEKEE (reference sequence). CDR3 size: 13 residues. CDR3 region: CASSLGLYNEQFF. The DNA read from the CDR3 is TGTGCCAGCAGCTTGGGACTTTACAATGAG. Complete variable domain (other parts from reference TRBV5-5 and TRBJ2-1): DAGVTQSPTHLIKTRGQQVTLRCSPISGHKSVSWYQQVLGQGPQFIFQYYEKEERGRGNFPDRFSARQFPNYSSELNVNALLLGDSALYLCASSLGLYNEQFFGPGTRLTVL.

On this clone itself: The DNA ends 3 residues before the CDR3 does, and the rest of the CDR3 is filled in from the germline J gene. The chain carries TRBV11-3 and TRBJ2-1; 9 bases are shared with TRBD1. The J segment lost 9 bases and the V segment lost 5 bases, leaving 11 bases of the junction unmatched. Germline V CDR1 and CDR2: SGHNT, YENEEA. The length of the CDR3 is 15 residues. The DNA read from the CDR3 is TGTGCCAGCAGCCTCGGGACAGGGTATTTCTCTGAG. It specifies CASSLGTGYFSE. The entire CDR3 protein is CASSLGTGYFSEQFF.

This clone was observed a few times. One end of the junction varies from germline; a read error may be responsible. The CDR3 is cut off 3 residues early in the read; its end comes from the germline J gene. The chain recombines TRBV7-9 with TRBJ2-7, with D tentatively TRBD1 (6 bases). Per germline, CDR1 SEHNR and CDR2 FQNEAQ (reference sequence). This CDR3 spans 12 amino acids. The CDR3 reads CSSSQDSYEQYF. CDR3 DNA, as far as it was read: TGTTCCAGCAGCCAGGACAGCTACGAG.

The sample holds many counts of this clone. The read is 3 residues too short to cover the CDR3 end, so that end is filled in from the germline J gene. V usage is TRBV12-3 or TRBV12-4 and J usage is TRBJ1-1; 8 bases agree with TRBD1. Trimming removed 5 bases from V and 5 bases from J; junction bases left unmatched: 7. The CDR3 sequence is 14 residues long. The sequenced CDR3 bases are TGTGCCAGCAGTCCAGGGGGCACGAGGACTGAA. Translated: CASSPGGTRTE. The CDR3 in full is CASSPGGTRTEAFF.

This clone was seen at least ten times. From the germline J gene comes the end of the CDR3, since the read stops 3 residues before it. The chain links TRBV5-1 to TRBJ1-1; D is uncertain. Germline V gives CDR1 SGHRS, CDR2 YFSETQ. CDR3 size: 11 residues. Trimming stripped 3 bases from V and 7 bases from J, with 7 bases between. CDR3 bases read: TGCGCCAGCAGCTCGAGAGGTGAA. This encodes CASSSRGE. The whole CDR3 protein is CASSSRGEAFF.

The CDR3 sequence is CASSFRHSETQYF. The sequenced part of the CDR3 DNA is TGTGCCAGCAGCTTCCGACATTCCGAGACG. The chain carries TRBV11-3 and TRBJ2-3, with unresolved D. The observed sequence ends 3 residues before the CDR3 terminus, with the missing tail filled in from the germline J gene. Per germline, CDR1 SGHNT and CDR2 YENEEA. This CDR3 spans 13 amino acids.

This clone appeared many times. The read terminates 3 residues before the CDR3 end, so the remaining end is supplied by the germline J gene. The same CDR3 also results from other DNA sequences found in this sample. This chain joins TRBV4-2 and TRBJ1-5; unclear D gene. The CDR3 spans 20 residues. Germline assignment: CDR1 LGHNA and CDR2 YNFKEQ. V lost 0 bases and J 0 bases, leaving 21 bases between the germline ends. This CDR3 is CASSQDSPRPNQYSNQPQHF. CDR3 DNA, as far as it was read: TGTGCCAGCAGCCAAGATTCCCCTAGGCCGAACCAATATAGCAATCAGCCC.

This clone was counted at least ten times. The missing CDR3 end, 3 residues past where the read stops, is filled in from the germline J gene. The V gene is TRBV12-3 or TRBV12-4, the J gene TRBJ2-5; TRBD1 agrees at 9 bases. Unmatched junction bases numbered 7, after V lost 6 bases and J lost 5 bases. The CDR3 consists of 14 residues. The CDR3: CASSKTGGGETQYF. The CDR3 bases that were read are TGTGCCAGCAGCAAGACAGGGGGGGGCGAGACC.